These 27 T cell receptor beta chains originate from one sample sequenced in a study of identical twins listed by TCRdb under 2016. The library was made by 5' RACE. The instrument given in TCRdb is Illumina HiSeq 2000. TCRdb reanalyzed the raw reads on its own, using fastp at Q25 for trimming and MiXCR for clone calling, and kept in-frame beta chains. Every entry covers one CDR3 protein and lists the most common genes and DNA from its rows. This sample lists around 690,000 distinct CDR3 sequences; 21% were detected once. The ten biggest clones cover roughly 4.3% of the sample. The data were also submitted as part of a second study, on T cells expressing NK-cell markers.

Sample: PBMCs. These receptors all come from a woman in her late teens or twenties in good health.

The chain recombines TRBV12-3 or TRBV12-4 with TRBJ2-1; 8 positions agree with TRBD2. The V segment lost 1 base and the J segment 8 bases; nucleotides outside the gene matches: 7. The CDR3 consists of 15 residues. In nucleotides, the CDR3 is TGTGCCAGCAGTTTAGGCATAAGCGGGGGAGATGAGCAGTTCTTC. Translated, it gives CASSLGISGGDEQFF.

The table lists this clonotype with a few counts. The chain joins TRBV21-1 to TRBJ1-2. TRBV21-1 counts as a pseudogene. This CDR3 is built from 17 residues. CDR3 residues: CASSPPRPGATNYGYTF. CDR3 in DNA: TGTGCCAGCAGCCCTCCCCGCCCGGGAGCTACTAACTATGGCTACACCTTC.

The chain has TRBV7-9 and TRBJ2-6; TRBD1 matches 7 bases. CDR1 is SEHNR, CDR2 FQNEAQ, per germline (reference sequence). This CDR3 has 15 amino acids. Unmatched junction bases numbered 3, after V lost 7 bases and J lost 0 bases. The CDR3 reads CASTGGPSGANVLTF. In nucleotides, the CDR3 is TGTGCCAGCACAGGGGGTCCCTCTGGGGCCAACGTCCTGACTTTC.

CDR3 amino acids: CASSARRGTNYNEQFF. Written as DNA, the CDR3 is TGTGCCAGCAGCGCCCGAAGGGGGACTAATTACAATGAGCAGTTCTTC. The V gene is TRBV9, the J gene TRBJ2-1; a weak D match, TRBD2 (7 bases). Germline assignment: CDR1 SGDLS and CDR2 YYNGEE. This CDR3 comprises 16 residues. Trimming removed 3 bases at V and 4 bases at J, with 17 bases between. The whole variable domain, filled in from reference TRBV9 and TRBJ2-1, reads DSGVTQTPKHLITATGQRVTLRCSPRSGDLSVYWYQQSLDQGLQFLIQYYNGEERAKGNILERFSAQQFPDLHSELNLSSLELGDSALYFCASSARRGTNYNEQFFGPGTRLTVL.

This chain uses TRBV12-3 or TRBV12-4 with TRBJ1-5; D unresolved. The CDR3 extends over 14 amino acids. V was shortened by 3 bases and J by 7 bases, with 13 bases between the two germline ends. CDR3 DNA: TGTGCCAGCAGTTTGAGGAGGGTTAGGCAGCCCCAGCATTTT. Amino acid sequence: CASSLRRVRQPQHF.

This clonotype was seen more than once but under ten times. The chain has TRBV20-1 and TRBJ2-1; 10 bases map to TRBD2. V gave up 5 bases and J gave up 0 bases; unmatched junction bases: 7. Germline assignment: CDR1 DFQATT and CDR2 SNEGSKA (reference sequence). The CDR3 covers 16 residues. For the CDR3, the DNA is TGCAGTGCTTTAACTAGCGGGGAAAGCTCCTACAATGAGCAGTTCTTC. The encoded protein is CSALTSGESSYNEQFF.

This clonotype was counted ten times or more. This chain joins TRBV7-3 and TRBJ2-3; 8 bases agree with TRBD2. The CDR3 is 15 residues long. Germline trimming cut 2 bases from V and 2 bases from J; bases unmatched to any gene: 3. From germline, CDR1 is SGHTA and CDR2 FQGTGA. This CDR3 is CASSLVAGITDTQYF. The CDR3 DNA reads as TGTGCCAGCAGCTTAGTAGCGGGGATCACAGATACGCAGTATTTT.

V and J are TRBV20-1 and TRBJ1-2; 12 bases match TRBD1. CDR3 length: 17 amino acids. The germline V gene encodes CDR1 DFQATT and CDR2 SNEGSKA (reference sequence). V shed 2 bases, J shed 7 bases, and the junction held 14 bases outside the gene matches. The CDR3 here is CSARNLRDRGRVSGYTF. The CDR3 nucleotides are TGCAGTGCTAGAAACCTCCGGGACAGGGGGCGCGTAAGTGGCTACACCTTC.

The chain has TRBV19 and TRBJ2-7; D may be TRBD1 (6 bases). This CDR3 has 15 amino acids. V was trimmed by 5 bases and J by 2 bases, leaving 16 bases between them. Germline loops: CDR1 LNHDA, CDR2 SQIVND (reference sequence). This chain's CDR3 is CASSGFRDTTYEQYF. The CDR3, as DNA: TGTGCCAGTAGTGGCTTCCGGGACACCACCTACGAGCAGTACTTC.

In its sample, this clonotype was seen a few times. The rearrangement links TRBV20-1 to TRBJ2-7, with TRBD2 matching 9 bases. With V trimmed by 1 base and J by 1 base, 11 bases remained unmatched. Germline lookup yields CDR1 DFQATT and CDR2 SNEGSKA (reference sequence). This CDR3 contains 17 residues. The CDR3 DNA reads TGCAGTGCTAGAGCGGGGGCCAGCGGGAGGCCTTCCTACGAGCAGTACTTC. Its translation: CSARAGASGRPSYEQYF.

The CDR3 loop reads CSARSPGRGNYEQYF. DNA for the CDR3: TGCAGTGCTAGGAGCCCCGGGAGAGGCAACTACGAGCAGTACTTC. The gene calls are TRBV20-1 and TRBJ2-7, with D perhaps matching TRBD2 (6 bases). Trimming removed 3 bases at V and 3 bases at J, with 18 bases between. Germline lookup yields CDR1 DFQATT and CDR2 SNEGSKA (reference sequence). This CDR3 comprises 15 residues.

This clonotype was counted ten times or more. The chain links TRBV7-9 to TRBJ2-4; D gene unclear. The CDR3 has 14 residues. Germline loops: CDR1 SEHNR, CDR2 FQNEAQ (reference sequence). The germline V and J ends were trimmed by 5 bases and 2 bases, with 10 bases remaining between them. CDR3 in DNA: TGTGCCAGCAGCGAAGGCTACACCAAAAACATTCAGTACTTC. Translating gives CASSEGYTKNIQYF.

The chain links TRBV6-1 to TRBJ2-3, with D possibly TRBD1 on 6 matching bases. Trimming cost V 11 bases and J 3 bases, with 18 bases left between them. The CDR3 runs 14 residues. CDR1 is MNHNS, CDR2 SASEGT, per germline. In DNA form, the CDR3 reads TGTGCCGGGCATAATAACAGGGTGACAGATACGCAGTATTTT. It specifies CAGHNNRVTDTQYF.

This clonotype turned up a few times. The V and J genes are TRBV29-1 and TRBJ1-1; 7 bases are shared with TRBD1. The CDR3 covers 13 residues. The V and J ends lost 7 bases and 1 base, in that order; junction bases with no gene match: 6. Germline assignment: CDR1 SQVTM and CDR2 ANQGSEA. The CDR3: CSAWDRRNTEAFF. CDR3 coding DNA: TGCAGCGCCTGGGACAGACGGAACACTGAAGCTTTCTTT.

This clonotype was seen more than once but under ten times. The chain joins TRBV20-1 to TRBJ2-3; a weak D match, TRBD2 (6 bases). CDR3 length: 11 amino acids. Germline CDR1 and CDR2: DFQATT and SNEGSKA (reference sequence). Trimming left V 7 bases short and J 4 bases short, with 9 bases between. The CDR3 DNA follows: TGCAGTGGCGGGGAGGCAGATACGCAGTATTTT. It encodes CSGGEADTQYF.

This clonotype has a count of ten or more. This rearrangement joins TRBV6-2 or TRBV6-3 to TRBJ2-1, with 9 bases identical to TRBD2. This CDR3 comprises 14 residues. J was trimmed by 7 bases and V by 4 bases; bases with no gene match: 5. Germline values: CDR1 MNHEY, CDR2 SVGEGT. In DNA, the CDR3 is TGTGCCAGCAGTTTAGCGGGGGTAAAAAATGAGCAGTTCTTC. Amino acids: CASSLAGVKNEQFF.

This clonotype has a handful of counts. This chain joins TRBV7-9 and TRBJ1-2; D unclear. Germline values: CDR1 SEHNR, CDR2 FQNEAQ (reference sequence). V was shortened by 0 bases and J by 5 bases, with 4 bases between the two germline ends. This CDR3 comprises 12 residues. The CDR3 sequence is CASSLAPYGYTF. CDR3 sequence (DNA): TGTGCCAGCAGCTTAGCTCCGTATGGCTACACCTTC. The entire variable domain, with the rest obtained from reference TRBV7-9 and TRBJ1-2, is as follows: DTGVSQNPRHKITKRGQNVTFRCDPISEHNRLYWYRQTLGQGPEFLTYFQNEAQLEKSRLLSDRFSAERPKGSFSTLEIQRTEQGDSAMYLCASSLAPYGYTFGSGTRLTVV.

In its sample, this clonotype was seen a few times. In DNA form, the CDR3 reads TGTGCCAGCAGCCCGGAACCTGTGATGAACACTGAAGCTTTCTTT. The encoded protein is CASSPEPVMNTEAFF. V is TRBV3-1 and J is TRBJ1-1; D unclear. With 4 bases removed from V and 0 bases from J, the gap between germline ends came to 12 bases. This CDR3 region has 15 residues. The V gene's germline CDR1 is LGHDT and CDR2 YNNKEL (reference sequence).

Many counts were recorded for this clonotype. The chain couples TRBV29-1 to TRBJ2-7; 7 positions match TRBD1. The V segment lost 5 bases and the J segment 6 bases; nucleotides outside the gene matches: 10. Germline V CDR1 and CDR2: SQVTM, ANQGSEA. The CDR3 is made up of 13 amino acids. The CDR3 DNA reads TGCAGCGTTCTCACAGACAGGGCCATCGAGCAGTACTTC. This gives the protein CSVLTDRAIEQYF.

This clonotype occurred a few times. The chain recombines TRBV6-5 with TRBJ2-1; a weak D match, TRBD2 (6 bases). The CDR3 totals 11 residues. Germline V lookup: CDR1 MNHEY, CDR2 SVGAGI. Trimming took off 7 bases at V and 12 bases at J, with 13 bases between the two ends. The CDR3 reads CASTVGRWQFF. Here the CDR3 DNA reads TGTGCCAGCACCGTAGGGAGGTGGCAGTTCTTC.

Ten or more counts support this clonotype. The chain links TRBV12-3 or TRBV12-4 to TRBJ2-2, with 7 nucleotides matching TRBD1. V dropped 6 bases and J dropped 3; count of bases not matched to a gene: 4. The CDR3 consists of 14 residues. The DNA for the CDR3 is TGTGCCAGCAGGATACAGGGGTACACCGGGGAGCTGTTTTTT. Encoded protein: CASRIQGYTGELFF.

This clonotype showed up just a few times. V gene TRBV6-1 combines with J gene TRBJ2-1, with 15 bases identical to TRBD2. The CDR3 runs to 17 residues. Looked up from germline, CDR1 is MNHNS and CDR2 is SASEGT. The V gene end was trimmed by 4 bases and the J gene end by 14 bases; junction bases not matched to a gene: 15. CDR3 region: CASSATFGLAGGLMEFF. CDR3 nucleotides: TGTGCCAGCAGTGCGACCTTCGGACTAGCGGGAGGGCTTATGGAGTTCTTC.

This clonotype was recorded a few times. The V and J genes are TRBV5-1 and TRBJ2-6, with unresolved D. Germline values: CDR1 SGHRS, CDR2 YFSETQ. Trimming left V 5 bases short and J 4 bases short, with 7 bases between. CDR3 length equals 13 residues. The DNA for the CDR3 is TGCGCCAGCAGTTTTGAGGGGGCCAACGTCCTGACTTTC. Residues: CASSFEGANVLTF.

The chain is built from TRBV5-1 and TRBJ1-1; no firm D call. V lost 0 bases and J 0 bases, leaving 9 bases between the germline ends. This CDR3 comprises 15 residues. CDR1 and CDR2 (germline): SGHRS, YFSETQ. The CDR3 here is CASSLGPPMNTEAFF. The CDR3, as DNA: TGCGCCAGCAGCTTGGGGCCGCCGATGAACACTGAAGCTTTCTTT.

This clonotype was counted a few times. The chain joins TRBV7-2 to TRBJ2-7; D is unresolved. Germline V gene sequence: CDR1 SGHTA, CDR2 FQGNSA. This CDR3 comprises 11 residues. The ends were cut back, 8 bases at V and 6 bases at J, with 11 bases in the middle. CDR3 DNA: TGTGCCAGCGGAAGAGTGGGCGAGCAGTACTTC. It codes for CASGRVGEQYF. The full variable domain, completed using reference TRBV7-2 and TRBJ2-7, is GAGVSQSPSNKVTEKGKDVELRCDPISGHTALYWYRQSLGQGLEFLIYFQGNSAPDKSGLPSDRFSAERTGGSVSTLTIQRTQQEDSAVYLCASGRVGEQYFGPGTRLTVT.

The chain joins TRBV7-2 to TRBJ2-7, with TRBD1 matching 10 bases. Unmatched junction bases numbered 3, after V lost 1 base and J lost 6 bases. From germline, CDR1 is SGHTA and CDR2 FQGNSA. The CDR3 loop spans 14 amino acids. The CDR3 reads CASSLERTGGEQYF. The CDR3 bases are TGTGCCAGCAGCTTAGAGCGGACAGGGGGCGAGCAGTACTTC.

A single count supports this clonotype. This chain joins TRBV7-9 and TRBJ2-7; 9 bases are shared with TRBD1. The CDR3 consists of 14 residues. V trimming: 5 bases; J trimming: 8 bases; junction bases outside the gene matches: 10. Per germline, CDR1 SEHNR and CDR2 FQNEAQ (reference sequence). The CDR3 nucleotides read TGTGCCAGCAGCCAGGCCGGGACAGGGTTCCAGCAGTACTTC. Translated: CASSQAGTGFQQYF.